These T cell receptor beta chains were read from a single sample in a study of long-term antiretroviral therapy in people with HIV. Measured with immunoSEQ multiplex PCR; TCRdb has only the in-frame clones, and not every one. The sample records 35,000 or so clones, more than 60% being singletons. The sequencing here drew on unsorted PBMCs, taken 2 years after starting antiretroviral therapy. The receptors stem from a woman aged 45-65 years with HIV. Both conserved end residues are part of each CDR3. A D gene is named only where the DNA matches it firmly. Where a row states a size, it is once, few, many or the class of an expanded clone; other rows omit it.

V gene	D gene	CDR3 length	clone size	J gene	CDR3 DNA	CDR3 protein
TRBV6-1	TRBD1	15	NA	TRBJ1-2	TGTGCCAGCAGTGAAGCATGGGGACAGTCAGATGGCTACACCTTC	CASSEAWGQSDGYTF
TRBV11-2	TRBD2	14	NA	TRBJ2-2	TGTGCCAGCAGCTTCCTAGGCGGGGGCGGGGAGCTGTTTTTT	CASSFLGGGGELFF
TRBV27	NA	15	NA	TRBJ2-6	TGTGCCAGCAGTTTAAGAGATCCTGGGGCCAACGTCCTGACTTTC	CASSLRDPGANVLTF
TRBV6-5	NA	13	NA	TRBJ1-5	TGTGCCAGCAGTTACAGGGAAGGGCAGCCCCAGCATTTT	CASSYREGQPQHF
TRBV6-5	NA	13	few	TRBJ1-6	TGTGCCAGCAGTTACCAGCTGAATTCACCCCTCCACTTT	CASSYQLNSPLHF
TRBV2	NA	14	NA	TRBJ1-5	TGTGCCAGCAGTGTTGAAAGGGGACTACAGCCCCAGCATTTT	CASSVERGLQPQHF
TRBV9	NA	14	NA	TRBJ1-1	TGTGCCAGCAGCGCCACAGGGAAGGCCACTGAAGCTTTCTTT	CASSATGKATEAFF
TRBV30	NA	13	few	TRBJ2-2	TGTGCCTGGAGGTTAGGGATAAGCGGGGAGCTGTTTTTT	CAWRLGISGELFF
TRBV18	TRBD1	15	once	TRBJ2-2	TGTGCCAGCTCACGTGCGGGACAGGGCCTCGGGGAGCTGTTTTTT	CASSRAGQGLGELFF
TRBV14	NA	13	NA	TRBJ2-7	TGTGCCAGCAGCCAAATGAACCGGGACGAGCAGTACTTC	CASSQMNRDEQYF
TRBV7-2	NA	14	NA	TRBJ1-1	TGTGCCAGCAGCTTCACAGACCAGGGCACTGAAGCTTTCTTT	CASSFTDQGTEAFF
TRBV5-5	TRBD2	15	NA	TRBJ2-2	TGTGCCAGCAGCTTGCGGGGGGGCCTTACCGGGGAGCTGTTTTTT	CASSLRGGLTGELFF
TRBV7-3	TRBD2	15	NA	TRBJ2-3	TGTGCCAGCAGCAGAGCGGGGGGCCACACAGATACGCAGTATTTT	CASSRAGGHTDTQYF
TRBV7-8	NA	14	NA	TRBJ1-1	TGTGCCAGCAGCAGTACCATTCCGGGACAAGAAGCTTTCTTT	CASSSTIPGQEAFF
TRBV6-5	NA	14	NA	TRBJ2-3	TGTGCCAGCAGTTACACAAGGAGCACAGATACGCAGTATTTT	CASSYTRSTDTQYF
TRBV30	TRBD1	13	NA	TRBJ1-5	TGTGCCTGGCAGGGGGACGGCAATCAGCCCCAGCATTTT	CAWQGDGNQPQHF
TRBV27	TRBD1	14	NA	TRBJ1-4	TGTGCCAGCAGTTCAACAGGGGGGGATGAAAAACTGTTTTTT	CASSSTGGDEKLFF
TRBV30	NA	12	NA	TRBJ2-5	TGTGCCTGCCAGGGAAGGGAAGAGACCCAGTACTTC	CACQGREETQYF
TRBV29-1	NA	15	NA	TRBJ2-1	TGCAGCGGATATAAGCGAAGACTCTCCTACAATGAGCAGTTCTTC	CSGYKRRLSYNEQFF
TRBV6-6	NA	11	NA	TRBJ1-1	TGTGCCAGCAGCCGGATAAAGGCAGCTTTCTTT	CASSRIKAAFF
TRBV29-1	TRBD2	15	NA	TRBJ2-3	TGCAGCGCCCTGGGGCGGGACTACCGCACAGATACGCAGTATTTT	CSALGRDYRTDTQYF
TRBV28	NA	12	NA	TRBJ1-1	TGTGCCAGCAGTATCATGAACACTGAAGCTTTCTTT	CASSIMNTEAFF
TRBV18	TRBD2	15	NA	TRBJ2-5	TGTGCCAGCTCAAGTCTAGCGGGGGGACAAGAGACCCAGTACTTC	CASSSLAGGQETQYF